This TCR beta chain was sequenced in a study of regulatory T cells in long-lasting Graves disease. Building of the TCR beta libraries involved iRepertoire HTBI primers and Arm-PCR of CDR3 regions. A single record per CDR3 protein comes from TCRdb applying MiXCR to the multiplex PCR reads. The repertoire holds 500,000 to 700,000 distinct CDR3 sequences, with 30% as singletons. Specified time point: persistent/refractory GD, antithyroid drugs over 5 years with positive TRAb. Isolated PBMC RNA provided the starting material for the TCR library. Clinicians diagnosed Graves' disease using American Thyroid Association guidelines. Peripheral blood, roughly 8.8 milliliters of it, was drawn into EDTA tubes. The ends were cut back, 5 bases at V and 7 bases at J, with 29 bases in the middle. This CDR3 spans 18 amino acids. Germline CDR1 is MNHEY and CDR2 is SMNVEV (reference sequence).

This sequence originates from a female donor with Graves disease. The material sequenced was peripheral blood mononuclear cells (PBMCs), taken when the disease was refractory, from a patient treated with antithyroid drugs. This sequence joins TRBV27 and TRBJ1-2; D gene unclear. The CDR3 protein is CASSTYSASLFSAGGYTF. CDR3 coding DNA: TGTGCCAGCAGTACCTACAGTGCCAGTTTATTCAGTGCCGGTGGCTACACCTTC.